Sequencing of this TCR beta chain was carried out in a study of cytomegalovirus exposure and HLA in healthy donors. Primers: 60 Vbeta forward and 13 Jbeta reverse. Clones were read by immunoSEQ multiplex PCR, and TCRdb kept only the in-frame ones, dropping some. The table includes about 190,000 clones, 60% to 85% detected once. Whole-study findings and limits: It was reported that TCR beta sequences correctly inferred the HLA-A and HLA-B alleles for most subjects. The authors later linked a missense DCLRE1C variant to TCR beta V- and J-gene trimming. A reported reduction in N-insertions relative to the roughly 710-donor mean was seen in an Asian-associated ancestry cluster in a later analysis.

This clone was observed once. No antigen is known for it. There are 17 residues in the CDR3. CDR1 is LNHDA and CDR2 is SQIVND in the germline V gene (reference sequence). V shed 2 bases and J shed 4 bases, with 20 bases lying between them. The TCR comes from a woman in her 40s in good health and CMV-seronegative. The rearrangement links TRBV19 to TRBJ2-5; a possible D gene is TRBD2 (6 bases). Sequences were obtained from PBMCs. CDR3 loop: CASSIWGTLDGGETQYF. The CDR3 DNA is TGTGCCAGTAGTATATGGGGGACCCTGGACGGGGGAGAGACCCAGTACTTC.